This T cell receptor beta chain is drawn from a study of T cells in Graves' hyperthyroidism and ophthalmopathy. Study information: Peripheral blood was collected at initial diagnosis, before any treatment.

This CDR3 has 14 residues. Germline-derived CDR1 and CDR2 are MNHNS and SASEGT. V lost 5 bases, J lost 8 bases, and 16 bases lay in between. Overall study results and limits: Peripheral blood also featured most of the thyroid clonotypes expanded above 0.001. In validation, the model predicted ophthalmopathy. These predictions came a median approximately six months before onset.

The study based diagnoses on clinical symptoms, serum thyroxine and TRAb, thyroid ultrasound and orbital computed tomography. Amplification yielded TCR beta CDR3 regions, with RNA transcripts as the source. The HTBI set primed first-round TCR CDR3 RT-PCR. TCRdb reprocessed the multiplex PCR reads via MiXCR and lists one record per CDR3 protein. Of 450,000 to 600,000 distinct CDR3 sequences in the sample, approximately 20% are singletons; the top ten hold 47%. In regard to this clonotype: Its antigen is still unknown.

Sequencing used blood. This clonotype originated in a man aged 35 to 55 with Graves' ophthalmopathy. The chain recombines TRBV6-1 with TRBJ2-1; D assignment may be TRBD1 or TRBD2 (6 bases each). The CDR3 region is CASSYEGGQYEQFF. CDR3 nucleotide sequence: TGTGCCAGCAGTTATGAGGGGGGCCAATATGAGCAGTTCTTC.